This TCR beta chain appears in the sequencing data of a study of T cells in Graves' hyperthyroidism and ophthalmopathy (dated by TCRdb to 2018 to 2020). Broadly, across the study: TCR V-J signatures able to tell the groups apart were searched for in a discovery cohort of 90 to 100 patients, of whom more than 40 had Graves' ophthalmopathy and around 57 had stable Graves' hyperthyroidism. The approximately 100 discovery patients were divided at random into training and test sets in a 7:3 ratio. In addition, the study compared T-cell repertoires in thyroid tissue and in blood from five or six Graves' hyperthyroidism patients. According to the paper, TCR Vbeta CDR3 sequencing was carried out on over 130 peripheral blood samples, which came from fewer than 50 ophthalmopathy, 75 to 80 hyperthyroidism and roughly 17 progressor patients. After sampling, hyperthyroidism patients received methimazole starting at 30 mg daily, and ophthalmopathy patients received high-dose intravenous methylprednisolone. Whether ophthalmopathy could be predicted prospectively was tested in an independent validation cohort made up of fewer than 20 hyperthyroidism patients plus 17 patients who later progressed to ophthalmopathy. What the work shows at the level of the full study, not this receptor alone: In cross-validation, a model built on a 13 V-J signature told ophthalmopathy apart from stable hyperthyroidism with approximately 90% sensitivity and about 81% specificity, and in testing the same model reached 80%/75%. In validation, the model predicted progression to ophthalmopathy with 60% to 71% sensitivity and 72% to 75% specificity, a median of approximately 6.5 months before onset. Sample size was not statistically predetermined, and blinding of investigators to group allocation was not performed. Most expanded thyroid clonotypes (frequency above 0.001) were also detected in blood, suggesting blood repertoires may reflect thyroid immune responses.

Patients with uncontrolled infections, other autoimmune diseases, pregnancy or lactation were excluded. Diagnoses relied on clinical symptoms, serum thyroxine and TRAb, thyroid ultrasound and orbital computed tomography. Trizol reagent was used to extract total RNA, and RNA quality was then checked on an Agilent 2100 Bioanalyzer. The TCR beta CDR3 regions were amplified from the RNA transcripts. A first-round RT-PCR of the TCR CDR3 used the HTBI primer set with the Qiagen OneStep RT-PCR kit. Libraries were constructed in a second round of multiplex PCR, after which size selection and purification were carried out. Libraries were sequenced paired-end with 100 bp reads on an Illumina HiSeq2000. The paper's processing steps were these. SOAPnuke was used to process the raw data, removing reads that contained adapters or uncalled bases, had a mean Phred below 15, or lacked an exact match to the constant primer or identifier. COPE v1.2.5 was used to merge high-quality paired reads, and clonotypes were defined as unique nucleotide sequences. MiTCR v1.1 was used to align clonotypes to the IMGT TRBV, TRBD and TRBJ reference segments. The analysis was restricted to V-J combinations with a frequency above 0.0001, which together covered 99% to 99.2% of the repertoires. A TCS score was defined as the ratio between F50 (clonal expansion) and ExV (chaos), using BLOSUM62-based TCRdist between CDR3 peptides within each V-J. Welch's t-statistics and random forest reduced around 520 V-J features to 10 to 15, which were used in a naive Bayes classifier (R e1071). Thyroid-blood repertoire similarity was quantified with the Morisita-Horn index. Through fastp at Q25 and MiXCR, TCRdb rebuilt clones from the public reads, retaining in-frame beta chains. Records with the same CDR3 protein are collapsed into one entry carrying the most frequent genes and DNA. TCRdb, not the original authors, processed these V and J calls. Within this sample are more than 550,000 distinct CDR3 sequences, with nearly 45% of them counted one time only. Roughly 7.2% of the sample is held by the ten biggest clonotypes.

Regarding this clonotype: The target of this receptor is not known. No quality values exist for individual bases; no much larger clone is one base distant.

The source is an adult man with Graves' disease, either hyperthyroidism or ophthalmopathy (not recorded which). The specimen sequenced was peripheral blood or thyroid tissue (not recorded which).

CDR3 sequence: CASSQLDRGGDTIYF. The DNA sequence is TGTGCCAGCAGCCAACTGGACAGGGGGGGAGACACCATATATTTT. In this chain, TRBV7-9 is recombined with TRBJ1-3; TRBD1 matches 10 bases in the middle. Spanning cysteine to phenylalanine, the CDR3 consists of 15 amino acids. Only the CDR3 part of the read is kept: 45 bases, read in frame from the first base. The CDR1 and CDR2 encoded by the germline V gene (reference sequence) are SEHNR and FQNEAQ. V and J are trimmed by 5 bases and 8 bases, and the gene matches miss 9 bases of the junction.